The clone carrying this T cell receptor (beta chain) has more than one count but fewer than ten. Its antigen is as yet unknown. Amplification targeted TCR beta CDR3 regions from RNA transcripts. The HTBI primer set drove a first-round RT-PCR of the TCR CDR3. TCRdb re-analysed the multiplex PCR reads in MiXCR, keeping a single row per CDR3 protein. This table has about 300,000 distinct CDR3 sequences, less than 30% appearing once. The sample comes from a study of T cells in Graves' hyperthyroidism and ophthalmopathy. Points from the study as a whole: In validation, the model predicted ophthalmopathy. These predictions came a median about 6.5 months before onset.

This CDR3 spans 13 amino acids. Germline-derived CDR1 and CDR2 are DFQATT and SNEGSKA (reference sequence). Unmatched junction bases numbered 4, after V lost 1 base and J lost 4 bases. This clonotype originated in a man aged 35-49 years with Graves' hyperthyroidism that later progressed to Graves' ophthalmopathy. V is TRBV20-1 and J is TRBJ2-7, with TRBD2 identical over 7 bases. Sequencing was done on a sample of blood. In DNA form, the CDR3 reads TGCAGTGCTAGAGGGAGGCGGGAGTACGAGCAGTACTTC. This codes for CSARGRREYEQYF.